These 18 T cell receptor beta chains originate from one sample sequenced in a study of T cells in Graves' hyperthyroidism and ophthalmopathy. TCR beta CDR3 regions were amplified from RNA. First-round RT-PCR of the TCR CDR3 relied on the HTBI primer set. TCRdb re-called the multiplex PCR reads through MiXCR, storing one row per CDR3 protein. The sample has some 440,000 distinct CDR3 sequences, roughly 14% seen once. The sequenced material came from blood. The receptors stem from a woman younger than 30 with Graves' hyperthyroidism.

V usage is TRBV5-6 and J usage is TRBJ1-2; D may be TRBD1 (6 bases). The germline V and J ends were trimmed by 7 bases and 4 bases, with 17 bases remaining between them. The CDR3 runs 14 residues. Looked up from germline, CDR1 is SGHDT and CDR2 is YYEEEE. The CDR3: CASGTTGKFYGYTF. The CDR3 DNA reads TGTGCCAGCGGGACCACAGGGAAATTCTATGGCTACACCTTC. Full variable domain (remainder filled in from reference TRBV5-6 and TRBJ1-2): DAGVTQSPTHLIKTRGQQVTLRCSPKSGHDTVSWYQQALGQGPQFIFQYYEEEERQRGNFPDRFSGHQFPNYSSELNVNALLLGDSALYLCASGTTGKFYGYTFGSGTRLTVV.

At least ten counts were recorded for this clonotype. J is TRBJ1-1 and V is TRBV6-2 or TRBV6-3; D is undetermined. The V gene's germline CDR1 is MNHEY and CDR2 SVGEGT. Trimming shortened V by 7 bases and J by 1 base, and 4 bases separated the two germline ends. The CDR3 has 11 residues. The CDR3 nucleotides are TGTGCCAGCACAGGGAACACTGAAGCTTTCTTT. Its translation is CASTGNTEAFF.

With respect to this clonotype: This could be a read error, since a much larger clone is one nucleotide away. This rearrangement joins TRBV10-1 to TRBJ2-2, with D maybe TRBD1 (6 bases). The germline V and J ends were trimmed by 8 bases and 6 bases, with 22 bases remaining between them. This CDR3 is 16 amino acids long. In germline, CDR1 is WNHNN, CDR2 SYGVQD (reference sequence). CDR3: CASPVWGNRVPGELFF. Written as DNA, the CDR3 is TGCGCCAGCCCCGTTTGGGGGAACAGGGTCCCCGGGGAGCTGTTTTTT.

CDR3 DNA: TGTGCCATCAGTGACAGATACAGTCTCAGGGGCGCAGAAGAGACCCAGTACTTC. Amino acid sequence: CAISDRYSLRGAEETQYF. The chain recombines TRBV10-3 with TRBJ2-5; TRBD1 is a possible D gene (6 bases). The V end was cut by 3 bases, the J end by 3 bases, with 23 bases between. Germline assignment: CDR1 ENHRY and CDR2 SYGVKD. The CDR3 runs 18 residues.

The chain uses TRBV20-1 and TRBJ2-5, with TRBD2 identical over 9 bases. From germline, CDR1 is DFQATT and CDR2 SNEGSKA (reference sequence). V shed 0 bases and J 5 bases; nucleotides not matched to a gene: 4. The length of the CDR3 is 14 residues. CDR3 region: CSARDGAGGETQYF. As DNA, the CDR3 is TGCAGTGCTAGAGATGGAGCGGGAGGCGAGACCCAGTACTTC.

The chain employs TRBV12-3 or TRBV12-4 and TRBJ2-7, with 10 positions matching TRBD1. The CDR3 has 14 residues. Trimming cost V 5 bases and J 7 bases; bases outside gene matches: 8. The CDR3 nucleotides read TGTGCCAGCAGTCGGACAGGGGGATCTAGTGAGCAGTACTTC. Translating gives CASSRTGGSSEQYF.

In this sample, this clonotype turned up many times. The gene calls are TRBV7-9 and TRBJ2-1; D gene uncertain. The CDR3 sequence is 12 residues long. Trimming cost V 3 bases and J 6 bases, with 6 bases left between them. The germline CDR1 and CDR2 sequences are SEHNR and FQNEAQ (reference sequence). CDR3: CASSFPPNEQFF. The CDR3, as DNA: TGTGCCAGCAGCTTCCCCCCCAATGAGCAGTTCTTC.

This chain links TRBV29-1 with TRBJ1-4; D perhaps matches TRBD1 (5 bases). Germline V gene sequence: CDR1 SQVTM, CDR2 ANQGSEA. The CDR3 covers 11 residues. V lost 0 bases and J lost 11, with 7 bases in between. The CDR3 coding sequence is TGCAGCGTTGAAGACAGGGTCAAACTGTTTTTT. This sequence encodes CSVEDRVKLFF.

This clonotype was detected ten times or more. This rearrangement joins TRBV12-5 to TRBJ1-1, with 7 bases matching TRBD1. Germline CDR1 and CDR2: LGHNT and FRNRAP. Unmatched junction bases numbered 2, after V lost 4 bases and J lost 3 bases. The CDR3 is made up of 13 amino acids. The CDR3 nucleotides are TGTGCTAGTGGTTCCGACAGGGACACTGAAGCTTTCTTT. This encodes CASGSDRDTEAFF.

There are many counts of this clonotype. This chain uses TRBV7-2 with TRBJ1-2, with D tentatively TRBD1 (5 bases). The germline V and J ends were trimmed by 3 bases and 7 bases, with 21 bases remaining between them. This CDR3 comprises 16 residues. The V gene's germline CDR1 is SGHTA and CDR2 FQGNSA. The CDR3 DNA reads TGTGCCAGCAGCTTGGGTCTCCTTGAAGGGGCGAGTGGCTACACCTTC. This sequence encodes CASSLGLLEGASGYTF.

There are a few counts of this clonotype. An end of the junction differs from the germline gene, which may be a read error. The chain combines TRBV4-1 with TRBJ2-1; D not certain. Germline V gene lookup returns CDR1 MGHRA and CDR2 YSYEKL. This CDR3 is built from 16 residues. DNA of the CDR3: TGTGCCAGCAGCCAAATCCTTCACAGCTCCTACAATGAGCAGTTCTTC. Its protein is CASSQILHSSYNEQFF.

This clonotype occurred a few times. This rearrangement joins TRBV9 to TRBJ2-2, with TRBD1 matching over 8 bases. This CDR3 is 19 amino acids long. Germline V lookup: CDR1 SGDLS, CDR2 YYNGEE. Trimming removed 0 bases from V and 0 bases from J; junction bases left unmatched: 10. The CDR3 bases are TGTGCCAGCAGCGTAGACCCCAGGACAGGGAGACCGAACACCGGGGAGCTGTTTTTT. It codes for CASSVDPRTGRPNTGELFF.

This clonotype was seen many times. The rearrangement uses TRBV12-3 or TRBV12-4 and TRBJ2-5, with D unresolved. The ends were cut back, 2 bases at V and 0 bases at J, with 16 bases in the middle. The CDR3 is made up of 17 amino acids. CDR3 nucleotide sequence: TGTGCCAGCAGTTTATCCCCAATCGTGAACTACCAAGAGACCCAGTACTTC. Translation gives CASSLSPIVNYQETQYF.

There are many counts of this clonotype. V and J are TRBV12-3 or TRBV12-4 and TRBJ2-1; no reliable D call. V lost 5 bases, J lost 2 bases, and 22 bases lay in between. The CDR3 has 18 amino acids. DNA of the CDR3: TGTGCCAGCAGTCACTTCCGAGGTTCCTTTCTTGCCTACAATGAGCAGTTCTTC. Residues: CASSHFRGSFLAYNEQFF.

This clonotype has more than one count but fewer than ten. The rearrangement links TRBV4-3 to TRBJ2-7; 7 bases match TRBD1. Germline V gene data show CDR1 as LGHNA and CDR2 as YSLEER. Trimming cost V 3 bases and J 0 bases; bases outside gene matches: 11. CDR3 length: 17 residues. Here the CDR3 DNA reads TGCGCCAGCAGCCAGGACCTACAGGGGATGAGCTCCTACGAGCAGTACTTC. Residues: CASSQDLQGMSSYEQYF.

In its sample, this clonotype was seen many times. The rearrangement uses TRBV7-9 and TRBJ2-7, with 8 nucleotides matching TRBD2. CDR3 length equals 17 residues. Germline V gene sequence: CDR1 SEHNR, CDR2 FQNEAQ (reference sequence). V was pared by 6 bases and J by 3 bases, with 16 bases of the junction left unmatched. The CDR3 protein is CASSPWSRGGFHYEQYF. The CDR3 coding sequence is TGTGCCAGCAGTCCCTGGTCTCGGGGGGGATTTCACTACGAGCAGTACTTC.

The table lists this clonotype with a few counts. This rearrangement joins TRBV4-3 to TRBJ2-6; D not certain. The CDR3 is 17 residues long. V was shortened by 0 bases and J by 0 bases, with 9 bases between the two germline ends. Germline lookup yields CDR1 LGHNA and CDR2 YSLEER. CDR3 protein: CASSQDLLSSGANVLTF. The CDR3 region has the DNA TGCGCCAGCAGCCAAGATCTCTTAAGCTCTGGGGCCAACGTCCTGACTTTC.

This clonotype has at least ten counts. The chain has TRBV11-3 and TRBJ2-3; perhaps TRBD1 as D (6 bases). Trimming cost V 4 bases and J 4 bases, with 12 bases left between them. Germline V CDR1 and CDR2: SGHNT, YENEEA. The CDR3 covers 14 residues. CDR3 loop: CASSSTGSPDTQYF. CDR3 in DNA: TGTGCCAGCAGCTCTACAGGGTCGCCAGATACGCAGTATTTT.